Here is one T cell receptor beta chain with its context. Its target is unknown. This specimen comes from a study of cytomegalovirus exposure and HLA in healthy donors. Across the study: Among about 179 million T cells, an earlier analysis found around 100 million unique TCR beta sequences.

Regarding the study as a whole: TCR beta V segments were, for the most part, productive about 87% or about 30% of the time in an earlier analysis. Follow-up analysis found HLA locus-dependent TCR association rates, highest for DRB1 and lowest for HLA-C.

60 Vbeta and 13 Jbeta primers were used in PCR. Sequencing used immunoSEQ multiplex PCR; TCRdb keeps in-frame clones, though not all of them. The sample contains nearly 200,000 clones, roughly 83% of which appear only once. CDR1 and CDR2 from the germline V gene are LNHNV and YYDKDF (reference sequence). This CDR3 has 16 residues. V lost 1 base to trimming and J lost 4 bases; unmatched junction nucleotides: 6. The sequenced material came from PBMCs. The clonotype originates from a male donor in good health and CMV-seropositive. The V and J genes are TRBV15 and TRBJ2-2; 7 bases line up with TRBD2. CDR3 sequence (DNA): TGTGCCACCAGCAGAGTGGCGGGGGAAAGCACCGGGGAGCTGTTTTTT. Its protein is CATSRVAGESTGELFF.